This T cell receptor (beta chain) was recovered during a study of blood T cell repertoires in COVID-19. Study at large: The study drew acute and convalescent COVID-19 samples from the United States, Italy and Spain.

The CDR3 runs to 17 residues. The V end was cut by 2 bases, the J end by 5 bases, with 20 bases between. Germline V lookup: CDR1 SGDLS, CDR2 YYNGEE. Per the original data handling: For nucleated cells, counts were estimated from reference gene primer amplification. Profiling relied on immunoSEQ multiplex PCR, and the TCRdb table lists in-frame clones only, not all of them. V and J calls and clone size are as listed in that table; D and trimming were resolved from the DNA. The data contain about 140,000 clones, roughly 88% of them singletons. Sequencing was performed on peripheral blood. The clonotype originates from a human donor in a cohort sampled during active COVID-19. The chain is built from TRBV9 and TRBJ2-1; D is perhaps TRBD2 (6 bases). The CDR3 sequence is CASSVGSGTGVHNEQFF. The CDR3, as DNA: TGTGCCAGCAGCGTGGGGTCCGGGACGGGGGTTCACAATGAGCAGTTCTTC.